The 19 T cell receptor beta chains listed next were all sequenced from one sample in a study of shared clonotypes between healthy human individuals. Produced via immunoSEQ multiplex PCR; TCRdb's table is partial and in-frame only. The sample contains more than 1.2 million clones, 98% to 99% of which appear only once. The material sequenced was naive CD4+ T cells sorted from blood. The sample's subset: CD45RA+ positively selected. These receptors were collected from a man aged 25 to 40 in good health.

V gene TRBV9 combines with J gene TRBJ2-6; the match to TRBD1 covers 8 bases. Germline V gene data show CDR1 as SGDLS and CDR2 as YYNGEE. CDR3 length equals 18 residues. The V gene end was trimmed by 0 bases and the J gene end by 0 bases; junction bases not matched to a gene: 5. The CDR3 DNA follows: TGTGCCAGCAGCGTAGATTCTGGACAGGGCTCTGGGGCCAACGTCCTGACTTTC. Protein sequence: CASSVDSGQGSGANVLTF.

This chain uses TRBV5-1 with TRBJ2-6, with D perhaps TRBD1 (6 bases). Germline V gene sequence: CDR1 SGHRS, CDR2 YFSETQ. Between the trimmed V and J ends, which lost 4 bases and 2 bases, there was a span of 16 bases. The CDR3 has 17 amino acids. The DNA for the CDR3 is TGCGCCAGCAGCCGACACGGACAGAGTGCTGGGGCCAACGTCCTGACTTTC. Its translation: CASSRHGQSAGANVLTF.

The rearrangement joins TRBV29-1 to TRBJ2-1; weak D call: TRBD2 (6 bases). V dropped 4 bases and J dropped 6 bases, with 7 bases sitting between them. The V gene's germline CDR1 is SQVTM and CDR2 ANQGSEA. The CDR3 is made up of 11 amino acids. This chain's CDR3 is CSVGTTNEQFF. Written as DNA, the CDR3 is TGCAGCGTTGGGACTACCAATGAGCAGTTCTTC.

The CDR3 sequence is CASRETGTYEQYF. The DNA of the CDR3 is TGTGCCAGCAGGGAGACAGGTACCTACGAGCAGTACTTC. The chain joins TRBV6-6 to TRBJ2-7, with D tentatively TRBD1 (6 bases). CDR1 and CDR2 (germline): MNHNY, SVGAGI (reference sequence). Trimming pared 6 bases from V and 2 bases from J, leaving 11 bases between. The CDR3 extends over 13 amino acids.

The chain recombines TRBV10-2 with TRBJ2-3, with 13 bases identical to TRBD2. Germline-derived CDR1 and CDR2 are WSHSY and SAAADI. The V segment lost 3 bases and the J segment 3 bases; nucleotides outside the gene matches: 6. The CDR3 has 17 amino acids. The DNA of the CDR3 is TGCGCCAGCAGTGATTCCGGACTAGCGGGAGTAACAGATACGCAGTATTTT. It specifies CASSDSGLAGVTDTQYF.

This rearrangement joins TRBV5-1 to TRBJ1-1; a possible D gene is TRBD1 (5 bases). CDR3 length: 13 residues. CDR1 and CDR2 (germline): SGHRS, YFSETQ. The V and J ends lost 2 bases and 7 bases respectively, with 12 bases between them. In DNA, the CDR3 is TGCGCCAGCAGCTTCGGCAGCCAGGGTGAAGCTTTCTTT. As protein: CASSFGSQGEAFF.

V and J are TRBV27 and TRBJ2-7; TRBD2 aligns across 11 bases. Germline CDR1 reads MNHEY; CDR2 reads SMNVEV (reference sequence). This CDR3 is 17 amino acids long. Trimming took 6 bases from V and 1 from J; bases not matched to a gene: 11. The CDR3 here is CASSRGTSGDISYEQYF. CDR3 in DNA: TGTGCCAGCAGCCGGGGGACTAGCGGAGACATATCCTACGAGCAGTACTTC.

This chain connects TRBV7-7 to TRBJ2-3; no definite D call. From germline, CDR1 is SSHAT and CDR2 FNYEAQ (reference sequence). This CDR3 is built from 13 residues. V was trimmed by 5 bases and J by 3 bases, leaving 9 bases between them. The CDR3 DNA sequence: TGTGCCAGCAGCCGGAAGGCGACAGATACGCAGTATTTT. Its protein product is CASSRKATDTQYF.

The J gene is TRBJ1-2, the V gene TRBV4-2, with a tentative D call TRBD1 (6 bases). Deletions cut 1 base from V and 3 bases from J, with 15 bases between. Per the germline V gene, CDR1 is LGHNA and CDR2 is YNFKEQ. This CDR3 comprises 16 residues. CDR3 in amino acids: CASSQVGNRDHYGYTF. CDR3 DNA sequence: TGTGCCAGCAGCCAAGTTGGGAACAGGGATCACTATGGCTACACCTTC.

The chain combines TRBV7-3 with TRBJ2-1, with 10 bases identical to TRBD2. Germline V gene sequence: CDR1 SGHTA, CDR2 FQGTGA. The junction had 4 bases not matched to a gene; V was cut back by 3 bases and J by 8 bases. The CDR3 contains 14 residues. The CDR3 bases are TGTGCCAGCAGCTTTGGGACTAGCGAGTATGAGCAGTTCTTC. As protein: CASSFGTSEYEQFF. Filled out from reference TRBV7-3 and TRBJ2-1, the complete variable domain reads GAGVSQTPSNKVTEKGKYVELRCDPISGHTALYWYRQSLGQGPEFLIYFQGTGAADDSGLPNDRFFAVRPEGSVSTLKIQRTERGDSAVYLCASSFGTSEYEQFFGPGTRLTVL.

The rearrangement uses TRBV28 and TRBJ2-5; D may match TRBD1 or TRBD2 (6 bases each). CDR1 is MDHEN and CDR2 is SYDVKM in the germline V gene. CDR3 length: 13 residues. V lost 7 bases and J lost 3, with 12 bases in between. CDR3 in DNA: TGTGCCAGCACCCTAGGGGGGAAAGAGACCCAGTACTTC. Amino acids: CASTLGGKETQYF. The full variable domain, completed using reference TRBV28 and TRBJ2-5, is DVKVTQSSRYLVKRTGEKVFLECVQDMDHENMFWYRQDPGLGLRLIYFSYDVKMKEKGDIPEGYSVSREKKERFSLILESASTNQTSMYLCASTLGGKETQYFGPGTRLLVL.

The CDR3 nucleotides are TGTGCCAGCAGCTTGGAGGGAGGGCGGAGGAGCTCCTACGAGCAGTACTTC. Translation gives CASSLEGGRRSSYEQYF. The V and J genes are TRBV11-2 and TRBJ2-7, with TRBD2 identical over 7 bases. J gave up 0 bases and V 3 bases, and 11 bases lay outside the gene matches. The germline gives CDR1 SGHAT, CDR2 FQNNGV. This CDR3 comprises 17 residues.

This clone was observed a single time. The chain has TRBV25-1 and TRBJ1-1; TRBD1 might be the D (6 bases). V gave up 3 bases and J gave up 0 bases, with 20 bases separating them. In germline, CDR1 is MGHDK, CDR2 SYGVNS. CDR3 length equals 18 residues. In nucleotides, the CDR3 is TGTGCCAGCAGTGACATACAGGGAGGTATTGGCATGAACACTGAAGCTTTCTTT. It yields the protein CASSDIQGGIGMNTEAFF.

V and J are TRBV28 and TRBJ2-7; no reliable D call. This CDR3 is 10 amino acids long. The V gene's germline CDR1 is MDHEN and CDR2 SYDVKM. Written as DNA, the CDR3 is TGTGCTACCCTAGGGTACGAGCAGTACTTC. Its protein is CATLGYEQYF.

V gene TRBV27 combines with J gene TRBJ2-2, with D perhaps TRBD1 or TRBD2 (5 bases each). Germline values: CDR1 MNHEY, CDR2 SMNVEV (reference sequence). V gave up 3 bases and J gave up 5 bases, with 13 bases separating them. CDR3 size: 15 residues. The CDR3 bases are TGTGCCAGCAGTTTTGGGGACGGTCGGACCGGGGAGCTGTTTTTT. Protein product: CASSFGDGRTGELFF.

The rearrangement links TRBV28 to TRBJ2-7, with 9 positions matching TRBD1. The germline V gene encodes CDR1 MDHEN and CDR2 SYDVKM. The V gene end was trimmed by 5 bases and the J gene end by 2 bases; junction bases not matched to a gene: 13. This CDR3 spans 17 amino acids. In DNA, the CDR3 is TGTGCCAGCAGTCCACACCTTTGGGACAGGGCGGCCTACGAGCAGTACTTC. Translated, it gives CASSPHLWDRAAYEQYF.

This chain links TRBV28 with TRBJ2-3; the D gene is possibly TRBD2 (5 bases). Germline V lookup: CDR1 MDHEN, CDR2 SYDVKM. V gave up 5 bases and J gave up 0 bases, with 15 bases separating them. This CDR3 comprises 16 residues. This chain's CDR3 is CASSPLGRASTDTQYF. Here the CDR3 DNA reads TGTGCCAGCAGTCCTCTAGGGCGGGCTAGCACAGATACGCAGTATTTT.

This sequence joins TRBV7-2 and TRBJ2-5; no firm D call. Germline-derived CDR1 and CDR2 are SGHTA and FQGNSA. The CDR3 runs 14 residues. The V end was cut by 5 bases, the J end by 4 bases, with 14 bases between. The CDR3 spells CASSLLGPGETQYF. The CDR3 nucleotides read TGTGCCAGCAGCCTCCTTGGACCGGGAGAGACCCAGTACTTC.

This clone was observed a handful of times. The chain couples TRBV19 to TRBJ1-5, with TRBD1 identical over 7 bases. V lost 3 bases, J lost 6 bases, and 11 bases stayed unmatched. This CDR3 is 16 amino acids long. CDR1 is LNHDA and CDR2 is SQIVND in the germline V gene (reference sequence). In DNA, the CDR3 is TGTGCCAGTAGTATTTTCAGGGGGACTCGGAGTCAGCCCCAGCATTTT. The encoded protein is CASSIFRGTRSQPQHF.